A single sample gave rise to the 28 T cell receptor beta chains below, sequenced in a study of T cells in Graves' hyperthyroidism and ophthalmopathy. The TCR beta CDR3 regions underwent amplification using RNA transcripts as the source. RT-PCR in the first round (using the HTBI primer set) targeted the TCR CDR3. From the multiplex PCR reads, TCRdb called clonotypes with MiXCR, one entry per CDR3 protein. Altogether about 210,000 distinct CDR3 sequences are present, around 18% being singletons, with the ten largest covering around two fifths. Sequenced sample: blood. The receptor set was obtained from a man between 40 and 49 years old with Graves' hyperthyroidism.

This clonotype was detected many times. The rearrangement uses TRBV6-1 and TRBJ2-7; TRBD1 or TRBD2 may be the D gene (5 bases each). The CDR3 runs 16 residues. Germline CDR1 reads MNHNS; CDR2 reads SASEGT. Trimming pared 7 bases from V and 3 bases from J, leaving 22 bases between. This CDR3 is CASTQDYYAGIYEQYF. The CDR3 region has the DNA TGTGCCAGCACCCAAGACTACTACGCAGGGATCTACGAGCAGTACTTC.

V gene TRBV6-1 combines with J gene TRBJ2-2, with 12 bases matching TRBD1. V trimming: 6 bases; J trimming: 6 bases; junction bases outside the gene matches: 8. This CDR3 region has 16 residues. Looked up from germline, CDR1 is MNHNS and CDR2 is SASEGT. The CDR3 sequence is CASSRDRGHIAGELFF. The CDR3 DNA reads TGTGCCAGCAGCCGGGACAGGGGGCATATCGCCGGGGAGCTGTTTTTT.

This clonotype was seen repeatedly, ten times or more. V usage is TRBV6-1 and J usage is TRBJ2-1; 9 bases agree with TRBD1. Germline V gene lookup returns CDR1 MNHNS and CDR2 SASEGT. This CDR3 has 15 residues. Germline trimming cut 4 bases from V and 8 bases from J; bases unmatched to any gene: 9. The CDR3, as DNA: TGTGCCAGCAGTGTGGTTGACAGGGGGTTTGATGAGCAGTTCTTC. Translated: CASSVVDRGFDEQFF.

A few counts support this clonotype. The genes are TRBV5-4 and TRBJ2-3; 11 bases map to TRBD2. The CDR3 has 17 residues. The ends lost 0 bases at V and 1 base at J; junction bases unmatched: 4. CDR1 is SGHNT, CDR2 YYREEE, per germline (reference sequence). In DNA, the CDR3 is TGTGCCAGCAGCTTGGCTAGCGGGGGGAGGGGCACAGATACGCAGTATTTT. Amino acid sequence: CASSLASGGRGTDTQYF.

With respect to this clonotype: A much larger clone sits a single nucleotide away, making a read error possible. The rearrangement uses TRBV3-1 and TRBJ2-2, with a possible D match to TRBD2 (6 bases). Germline V CDR1 and CDR2: LGHDT, YNNKEL (reference sequence). Trimming took off 0 bases at V and 2 bases at J, with 13 bases between the two ends. This CDR3 has 17 residues. The CDR3 DNA is TGTGCCAGCAGCCAAGACAGTCGGGAGCCAAACACCGGGGAGCTGTTTTTT. Its translation: CASSQDSREPNTGELFF.

The table lists this clonotype with a few counts. A clone one base away is much larger, so this may be a read error. The chain is built from TRBV28 and TRBJ1-1; D remains ambiguous. The germline gives CDR1 MDHEN, CDR2 SYDVKM. The CDR3 has 14 residues. CDR3 loop: CASSYGGMNTEALF. The CDR3 DNA sequence: TGTGCCAGCAGTTACGGCGGCATGAACACTGAAGCTCTCTTT.

This CDR3 reads CASSQRTGTGSYNEQFF. DNA for the CDR3: TGCGCCAGCAGCCAACGTACCGGGACAGGGTCCTACAATGAGCAGTTCTTC. V and J are TRBV4-3 and TRBJ2-1; TRBD1 matches at 9 bases. This CDR3 is built from 17 residues. Losses at the gene ends were 2 bases for V and 1 base for J; bases not matched to a gene: 6. Looked up from germline, CDR1 is LGHNA and CDR2 is YSLEER.

The chain combines TRBV4-1 with TRBJ1-1; no clear D. This CDR3 is built from 20 residues. V shed 1 base and J shed 0 bases, with 24 bases lying between them. Germline V gene data show CDR1 as MGHRA and CDR2 as YSYEKL. The CDR3 DNA follows: TGCGCCAGCAGCCAAGGAGTTTTGGCAGGCGACGAATACATGAACACTGAAGCTTTCTTT. This translates into CASSQGVLAGDEYMNTEAFF.

This clonotype has ten or more counts. J is TRBJ2-2 and V is TRBV28; possibly TRBD1 for D (6 bases). Germline V gives CDR1 MDHEN, CDR2 SYDVKM. The CDR3 is 16 residues long. V was cut by 1 base and J by 2 bases, with 11 bases left in between. DNA of the CDR3: TGTGCCAGCAGTTTATCCCCAGGGACAAACACCGGGGAGCTGTTTTTT. Its translation is CASSLSPGTNTGELFF. Combining the CDR3 with reference TRBV28 and TRBJ2-2 gives the whole variable domain DVKVTQSSRYLVKRTGEKVFLECVQDMDHENMFWYRQDPGLGLRLIYFSYDVKMKEKGDIPEGYSVSREKKERFSLILESASTNQTSMYLCASSLSPGTNTGELFFGEGSRLTVL.

Notes on this clonotype: With a much larger clone just one base away, this may be a read error. This sequence joins TRBV20-1 and TRBJ1-6; maybe TRBD1 (5 bases). The CDR3 covers 13 residues. Trimming shortened V by 7 bases and J by 7 bases, and 14 bases separated the two germline ends. Per germline, CDR1 DFQATT and CDR2 SNEGSKA (reference sequence). The CDR3 loop is CSVSGAPNSPLHF. The CDR3 nucleotides read TGCAGTGTTAGTGGGGCCCCAAATTCACCCCTCCACTTT.

This clonotype was observed many times. The chain recombines TRBV5-6 with TRBJ2-5; TRBD2 matches 7 bases. With 4 bases clipped from V and 4 bases from J, the junction kept 10 bases outside the gene matches. Germline lookup yields CDR1 SGHDT and CDR2 YYEEEE. The CDR3 totals 15 residues. The CDR3: CASSPGTNSRETQYF. The CDR3 coding sequence is TGTGCCAGCAGCCCCGGGACTAACTCGCGAGAGACCCAGTACTTC.

This clonotype was detected a few times. The rearrangement uses TRBV18 and TRBJ2-7; perhaps TRBD1 as D (5 bases). CDR1 is KGHSH and CDR2 is LQKENI in the germline V gene. The CDR3 has 15 amino acids. Between the trimmed V and J ends, which lost 2 bases and 2 bases, there was a span of 13 bases. CDR3 in DNA: TGTGCCAGCTCACCAGGGGCGGAGTTGGCCTACGAGCAGTACTTC. Residues: CASSPGAELAYEQYF.

This clonotype occurred many times. The CDR3 region is CAWSVSGHEQYF. CDR3 DNA: TGTGCCTGGAGTGTAAGCGGGCACGAGCAGTACTTC. This rearrangement joins TRBV30 to TRBJ2-7; TRBD2 might be the D (6 bases). Trimming removed 0 bases from V and 5 bases from J, with 8 bases in between. Germline CDR1 GTSNPN, CDR2 SVGIG (reference sequence). CDR3 length: 12 residues.

This clonotype was counted a few times. DNA of the CDR3: TGTGCCAGCAGCCAAGGCGGGGGACTGATATATGGCTACACCTTC. Amino acids: CASSQGGGLIYGYTF. This sequence joins TRBV3-1 and TRBJ1-2; D is possibly TRBD1 (5 bases). The V gene lost 1 base and the J gene lost 5 bases, with 14 bases spanning the gap. In germline, CDR1 is LGHDT, CDR2 YNNKEL (reference sequence). The CDR3 is 15 residues long.

This clonotype was seen many times. This chain links TRBV7-2 with TRBJ2-5; TRBD1 matches 8 bases. Germline lookup yields CDR1 SGHTA and CDR2 FQGNSA. Trimming at V came to 5 bases and at J to 4 bases, leaving 9 bases not matched to a gene. The CDR3 loop spans 15 amino acids. The CDR3 protein is CASSPTQGARETQYF. The DNA for the CDR3 is TGTGCCAGCAGCCCGACGCAGGGGGCACGAGAGACCCAGTACTTC.

This clonotype was seen only a few times. The V call is TRBV28, the J call TRBJ1-4; 7 nucleotides line up with TRBD1. This CDR3 is built from 15 residues. CDR1 MDHEN and CDR2 SYDVKM come from the germline V gene. Germline trimming cut 5 bases from V and 5 bases from J; bases unmatched to any gene: 8. This CDR3 is CASSPRGGLNEKLFF. The CDR3 nucleotides are TGTGCCAGCAGTCCCAGGGGGGGGCTGAATGAAAAACTGTTTTTT.

CDR3 residues: CASSLAVGGAGETQYF. Written as DNA, the CDR3 is TGCGCCAGCAGCTTGGCCGTTGGGGGGGCCGGGGAGACCCAGTACTTC. The chain carries TRBV5-1 and TRBJ2-5, with D perhaps matching TRBD2 (7 bases). The length of the CDR3 is 16 residues. V lost 0 bases and J 5 bases, leaving 17 bases between the germline ends. Germline CDR1 is SGHRS and CDR2 is YFSETQ.

The chain carries TRBV6-2 or TRBV6-3 and TRBJ1-5; D gene ambiguous. Per germline, CDR1 MNHEY and CDR2 SVGEGT. The CDR3 runs 11 residues. The germline V and J ends were trimmed by 5 bases and 5 bases, with 4 bases remaining between them. CDR3 sequence (DNA): TGTGCCAGCAGTGGTGATCAGCCCCAGCATTTT. It codes for CASSGDQPQHF.

This clonotype was seen repeatedly, ten times or more. The chain combines TRBV9 with TRBJ1-2; 8 nucleotides line up with TRBD1. Germline CDR1 and CDR2: SGDLS and YYNGEE. The CDR3 totals 14 residues. Trimming removed 3 bases from V and 8 bases from J; junction bases left unmatched: 9. The CDR3 coding sequence is TGTGCCAGCAGCGCAGGGGGCGCAGGGGTCGGCTACACCTTC. As protein: CASSAGGAGVGYTF.

This clonotype was detected many times. This chain connects TRBV3-1 to TRBJ2-7; D is ambiguous. This CDR3 has 15 amino acids. V lost 4 bases to trimming and J lost 0 bases, with 13 bases between them. Germline-derived CDR1 and CDR2 are LGHDT and YNNKEL (reference sequence). CDR3 loop: CASSRYGRNSYEQYF. In DNA, the CDR3 is TGTGCCAGCAGCCGCTACGGGCGAAACTCCTACGAGCAGTACTTC.

There are many counts of this clonotype. This rearrangement joins TRBV20-1 to TRBJ2-7, with D perhaps TRBD2 (7 bases). Germline assignment: CDR1 DFQATT and CDR2 SNEGSKA (reference sequence). The CDR3 is 14 residues long. The germline V and J ends were trimmed by 3 bases and 0 bases, with 12 bases remaining between them. The CDR3 nucleotides are TGCAGTGCTAGCCGGGGGGCAAGCTCCTACGAGCAGTACTTC. It encodes CSASRGASSYEQYF.

This clonotype has ten or more counts. This rearrangement joins TRBV20-1 to TRBJ2-1; the D is unclear. CDR1 is DFQATT, CDR2 SNEGSKA, per germline (reference sequence). CDR3 length equals 14 residues. Deletions cut 5 bases from V and 8 bases from J, with 19 bases between. As DNA, the CDR3 is TGCAGTGCTCGAGGTCGGTCGGGTGTTTATGAGCAGTTCTTC. Its protein product is CSARGRSGVYEQFF.

This clonotype was picked up a small number of times. The chain uses TRBV4-3 and TRBJ1-1; the D is unclear. The CDR3 extends over 16 amino acids. V was clipped by 4 bases and J by 4 bases, with 19 bases between them. Looked up from germline, CDR1 is LGHNA and CDR2 is YSLEER. The CDR3, as DNA: TGCGCCAGCAGCCTAGGTAGGACGAGGGTAGGCACTGAAGCTTTCTTT. Translation: CASSLGRTRVGTEAFF.

The sample holds many counts of this clonotype. The CDR3 loop is CASSRTGLTEAFF. The CDR3 coding sequence is TGTGCCAGCTCACGTACGGGGCTCACTGAAGCTTTCTTT. This chain uses TRBV18 with TRBJ1-1, with a weak D call TRBD1 (5 bases). The V end lost 4 bases, the J end lost 4 bases, and 10 bases lay between the germline ends. CDR1 and CDR2 (germline): KGHSH, LQKENI. The CDR3 spans 13 residues.

The chain recombines TRBV7-2 with TRBJ1-4; TRBD1 matches 11 bases. From germline, CDR1 is SGHTA and CDR2 FQGNSA. The CDR3 is 15 residues long. V lost 5 bases, J lost 8 bases, and 7 bases stayed unmatched. This CDR3 is CASSRGQGAGEKLFF. CDR3 DNA sequence: TGTGCCAGCAGCCGAGGACAGGGGGCTGGGGAAAAACTGTTTTTT.

The table lists this clonotype with many counts. This chain links TRBV5-1 with TRBJ2-5, with D possibly TRBD2 on 5 matching bases. CDR1 SGHRS and CDR2 YFSETQ come from the germline V gene. Trimming took 0 bases from V and 5 from J, leaving 14 bases between them. There are 15 residues in the CDR3. The CDR3 DNA is TGCGCCAGCAGCTTGGAGGTCGCGGGTGGGGAGACCCAGTACTTC. Residues: CASSLEVAGGETQYF.

This clonotype has just a few counts. The chain combines TRBV6-2 or TRBV6-3 with TRBJ2-1; tentatively, D is TRBD1 (6 bases). V was pared by 4 bases and J by 12 bases, with 16 bases between. The CDR3 runs 13 residues. CDR1 and CDR2 (germline): MNHEY, SVGEGT. CDR3: CASSSGPPRGQFF. CDR3 in DNA: TGTGCCAGCAGTTCGGGGCCACCCAGGGGGCAGTTCTTC.

This clonotype came up many times. The CDR3 DNA sequence: TGTGCCAGCAGCTTAGTCCAGATAGCTAACTATGGCTACACCTTC. This encodes CASSLVQIANYGYTF. The rearrangement uses TRBV7-2 and TRBJ1-2; D is unresolved. V lost 1 base and J 0 bases, leaving 9 bases between the germline ends. The CDR3 spans 15 residues. Per germline, CDR1 SGHTA and CDR2 FQGNSA.